A selection of T cell receptor beta chains follows, all from one sample in a study of T cell responses to AZD1222 COVID-19 vaccine. Sequencing used immunoSEQ multiplex PCR; TCRdb keeps in-frame clones, though not all of them. The sample holds about 100,000 clones, around 89% seen once. The specimen comprised peripheral blood, sampled 28 days after the second AZD1222 dose. These receptor sequences come from an adult who received the AZD1222 COVID-19 vaccine. Both conserved end residues are part of each CDR3. D genes are given only for firm matches. Where a row states a size, it is once, few, many or the class of an expanded clone; other rows omit it.

-,TRBJ2-3,TRBV7-2,-,CASSPSRRGGTQYF,TGTGCCAGCAGCCCCAGTAGGAGGGGGGGTACGCAGTATTTT
-,TRBJ1-1,TRBV6-2/TRBV6-3,-,CASSYLPTGPGTEAFF,TGTGCCAGCAGTTACCTCCCCACTGGACCGGGCACTGAAGCTTTCTTT
-,TRBJ1-2,TRBV6-2/TRBV6-3,-,CASSSRAYGYTF,TGTGCCAGCAGTTCCCGGGCCTATGGCTACACCTTC
-,TRBJ1-1,TRBV18,-,CASSPQGWTEAFF,TGTGCCAGCTCACCTCAGGGTTGGACTGAAGCTTTCTTT
once,TRBJ2-3,TRBV30,-,CAWSVAGGSADTQYF,TGTGCCTGGAGTGTGGCAGGGGGGAGTGCAGATACGCAGTATTTT
-,TRBJ1-4,TRBV25-1,-,CASTGVMTNEKLFF,TGTGCCAGCACCGGAGTGATGACTAATGAAAAACTGTTTTTT
few,TRBJ2-5,TRBV4-2,TRBD2,CASSQPPGLAGVETQYF,TGTGCCAGCAGCCAACCACCGGGACTAGCGGGGGTTGAGACCCAGTACTTC
-,TRBJ2-5,TRBV5-1,-,CASSLVRETQYF,TGCGCCAGCAGCTTGGTACGGGAGACCCAGTACTTC
-,TRBJ1-2,TRBV5-1,-,CASSPTGGEYGYTF,TGCGCCAGCAGCCCTACGGGGGGGGAGTATGGCTACACCTTC
-,TRBJ1-1,TRBV7-9,-,CASSFGANTEAFF,TGTGCCAGCAGCTTCGGGGCGAACACTGAAGCTTTCTTT
-,TRBJ1-1,TRBV2,TRBD1,CASSEGMTGSTEAFF,TGTGCCAGCAGTGAAGGCATGACAGGGAGCACTGAAGCTTTCTTT
-,TRBJ1-2,TRBV12-5,-,CASGFGVNYGYTF,TGTGCTAGTGGTTTCGGGGTTAACTATGGCTACACCTTC
-,TRBJ2-1,TRBV6-5,-,CASSSPQRNEQFF,TGTGCCAGCAGTTCCCCCCAGCGCAATGAGCAGTTCTTC
once,TRBJ1-5,TRBV4-2,-,CASSQDPVGNQPQHF,TGTGCCAGCAGCCAAGACCCCGTCGGCAATCAGCCCCAGCATTTT
-,TRBJ2-7,TRBV5-1,-,CASSSRGLEQYF,TGCGCCAGCAGCTCCCGAGGGCTCGAGCAGTACTTC
-,TRBJ2-4,TRBV27,-,CASSFSRGGKNIQYF,TGTGCCAGCAGTTTCTCCCGGGGAGGCAAAAACATTCAGTACTTC
-,TRBJ2-5,TRBV6-4,TRBD2,CASSKAGGASETQYF,TGTGCCAGCAGTAAAGCGGGAGGGGCGTCAGAGACCCAGTACTTC
-,TRBJ1-4,TRBV5-8,-,CASSLQRANHEKLFF,TGTGCCAGCAGCCTACAGAGGGCGAACCATGAAAAACTGTTTTTT
-,TRBJ1-2,TRBV5-6,-,CASSLGGGNYGYTF,TGTGCCAGCAGCTTGGGTGGGGGTAACTATGGCTACACCTTC
once,TRBJ2-1,TRBV29-1,-,CSVGRWSYNEQFF,TGCAGCGTTGGACGGTGGTCCTACAATGAGCAGTTCTTC
-,TRBJ1-1,TRBV13,-,CASSLQGSEAFF,TGTGCCAGCAGCTTGCAGGGAAGTGAAGCTTTCTTT
-,TRBJ2-6,TRBV7-6,-,CASSLLGPIYSGANVLTF,TGTGCCAGCAGCTTACTGGGACCGATCTACTCTGGGGCCAACGTCCTGACTTTC
once,TRBJ2-3,TRBV30,TRBD2,CAWSVEAGGPYSTDTQYF,TGTGCCTGGAGTGTAGAGGCGGGAGGACCCTATAGCACAGATACGCAGTATTTT
-,TRBJ1-5,TRBV19,TRBD1,CASSLLFQGGTRQPQHF,TGTGCCAGTAGCCTCCTATTCCAGGGGGGAACTCGTCAGCCCCAGCATTTT
-,TRBJ2-4,TRBV6-1,TRBD1,CASSEFGAGGLDIQYF,TGTGCCAGCAGTGAATTTGGGGCAGGGGGCTTGGACATTCAGTACTTC
-,TRBJ2-1,TRBV2,-,CASRDNSYNEQFF,TGTGCCAGCAGGGACAACTCCTACAATGAGCAGTTCTTC
-,TRBJ2-3,TRBV10-3,TRBD2,CAIRGLATDTQYF,TGTGCCATCAGGGGACTAGCAACAGATACGCAGTATTTT
-,TRBJ2-5,TRBV11-2,-,CASSFTRDRKTQYF,TGTGCCAGCAGCTTTACCCGGGATCGGAAGACCCAGTACTTC
-,TRBJ2-5,TRBV30,-,CAWKGPGEETQYF,TGTGCCTGGAAGGGCCCGGGGGAAGAGACCCAGTACTTC
-,TRBJ2-3,TRBV6-5,TRBD2,CASSALAVVSDTQYF,TGTGCCAGCAGCGCACTAGCGGTCGTTTCAGATACGCAGTATTTT
once,TRBJ2-2,TRBV7-2,-,CASSLVIHLGGTGELFF,TGTGCCAGCAGCTTAGTAATTCATCTAGGGGGAACCGGGGAGCTGTTTTTT
once,TRBJ1-2,TRBV7-2,TRBD1,CASSKQGGFGYTF,TGTGCCAGCAGCAAACAGGGGGGGTTCGGCTACACCTTC
-,TRBJ1-2,TRBV14,-,CASSQDRGGDGYTF,TGTGCCAGCAGCCAAGATCGGGGGGGAGATGGCTACACCTTC
-,TRBJ1-2,TRBV6-5,-,CASSYSNLNYGYTF,TGTGCCAGCAGTTACTCCAACCTGAACTATGGCTACACCTTC
-,TRBJ1-3,TRBV6-1,-,CASSEARLRAGNTIYF,TGTGCCAGCAGTGAAGCGCGACTTAGGGCTGGAAACACCATATATTTT
-,TRBJ2-1,TRBV9,-,CASSADSHNEQFF,TGTGCCAGCAGCGCGGACTCCCACAATGAGCAGTTCTTC
-,TRBJ1-5,TRBV13,TRBD1,CASSRRGTGVQPQHF,TGTGCCAGCAGCCGGCGGGGGACAGGGGTTCAGCCCCAGCATTTT
-,TRBJ1-1,TRBV9,-,CASSVGTGRTTEAFF,TGTGCCAGCAGCGTAGGCACAGGGCGGACGACTGAAGCTTTCTTT
-,TRBJ1-1,TRBV19,-,CASSPGNTEAFF,TGTGCCAGTAGTCCGGGAAACACTGAAGCTTTCTTT
-,TRBJ2-7,TRBV21-1,-,CASRARGLDPDSTYEQYF,TGTGCCAGCAGGGCCCGGGGATTGGATCCTGACTCGACCTACGAGCAGTACTTC
-,TRBJ1-1,TRBV20-1,-,CSAHHRGEAFF,TGCAGTGCCCATCACCGGGGGGAAGCTTTCTTT
-,TRBJ2-1,TRBV3-1/TRBV3-2,-,CASSPGPITGEQFF,TGTGCCAGCAGCCCCGGGCCGATTACAGGTGAGCAGTTCTTC
-,TRBJ2-3,TRBV12-1,-,CASSFYGGANTQYF,TGTGCCAGCAGCTTCTACGGGGGGGCCAATACGCAGTATTTT
few,TRBJ1-3,TRBV7-9,-,CASSLVARVGNTIYF,TGTGCCAGCAGCTTAGTAGCGAGGGTCGGAAACACCATATATTTT
-,TRBJ2-1,TRBV7-3,TRBD2,CASSLIGLAAANEQFF,TGTGCCAGCAGCTTAATAGGACTAGCGGCGGCCAATGAGCAGTTCTTC
-,TRBJ2-5,TRBV10-3,TRBD1,CAIRLGQEQETQYF,TGTGCCATCCGCCTAGGACAGGAACAAGAGACCCAGTACTTC
-,TRBJ1-5,TRBV3-1/TRBV3-2,-,CASSQGRYNQPQHF,TGTGCCAGCAGCCAAGGACGGTACAATCAGCCCCAGCATTTT
-,TRBJ2-7,TRBV3-1/TRBV3-2,TRBD2,CASSHRTSGRSYEQYF,TGTGCCAGCAGCCACCGGACTAGCGGGAGATCCTACGAGCAGTACTTC
-,TRBJ2-1,TRBV7-8,-,CASSLHPPGQGEQFF,TGTGCCAGCAGCTTACATCCTCCGGGACAAGGTGAGCAGTTCTTC
-,TRBJ2-3,TRBV4-2,TRBD2,CASSTSGGGTTDTQYF,TGTGCCAGCAGCACTAGCGGCGGGGGGACCACAGATACGCAGTATTTT
-,TRBJ1-6,TRBV5-1,-,CASRTSGDAESVLHF,TGCGCCAGCCGTACCTCCGGAGACGCCGAGTCGGTCCTCCACTTT
once,TRBJ2-3,TRBV9,TRBD2,CASSSGLVSTDTQYF,TGTGCCAGCAGTAGTGGACTAGTAAGCACAGATACGCAGTATTTT
-,TRBJ2-3,TRBV7-9,-,CASSRSPTDTQYF,TGTGCCAGCAGCCGCTCCCCCACAGATACGCAGTATTTT
-,TRBJ1-2,TRBV2,-,CASSGGDLYGYTF,TGTGCCAGCAGTGGGGGGGATCTCTATGGCTACACCTTC
once,TRBJ2-3,TRBV19,-,CASSMGHSGADTQYF,TGTGCCAGTAGTATGGGTCATTCCGGGGCAGATACGCAGTATTTT